This T cell receptor (beta chain) originates from a study of blood T cells in healthy people across ages. Study-wide points: Those diversity estimates obtained from one million T cells were thought to be underestimates.

A sample-barcoded 5' primer and a J-beta primer mix were used in a second PCR of about 6 to 11 cycles. Carrying 12 random nucleotides, a template-switch adaptor labeled each individual cDNA molecule. TCRdb independently ran MiXCR on the 5' RACE reads; one entry per CDR3 protein. The table lists just under 550,000 distinct CDR3 sequences, around 24% of them singletons, with 8.7% in the top ten. J was trimmed by 4 bases and V by 6 bases; bases with no gene match: 7. CDR1 and CDR2 from the germline V gene are MNHEY and SVGAGI. The CDR3 contains 14 residues. For this clonotype: The antigen is not known.

These sequences were also reported in another study, on T cells of mothers and their children. In that study: In each mother, TCR beta CDR3 reads exceeded 10 million; in each child, they numbered approximately 3 million. Related mother-child pairs shared slightly more overlap than unrelated pairs, but the difference was non-significant.

This clonotype originated in a boy aged 10-17 years in good health. This sequence joins TRBV6-5 and TRBJ1-1; TRBD1 agrees at 8 bases. Sequencing was done on a sample of blood. The CDR3 loop is CASRIDRGGTEAFF. The CDR3 DNA is TGTGCCAGCAGAATCGACAGGGGAGGCACTGAAGCTTTCTTT.